This TCR beta chain was obtained from a study of tumor-infiltrating lymphocytes in primary liver carcinoma. About the study: The patient population consisted of men and women between 30 and 69 years of age. Notes on the study in general: Tumor-adjacent and tumor-blood pairs displayed less overlap than did pairs of tumor regions.

The germline CDR1 and CDR2 sequences are DFQATT and SNEGSKA (reference sequence). Trimming cost V 4 bases and J 4 bases, with 11 bases left between them. This CDR3 is built from 12 residues. A remark on this clonotype: Its antigen remains unidentified.

Making TCR beta cDNA involved around 500 ng total RNA and a constant-region primer. For TCR beta, libraries were produced by three nested multiplex PCR rounds using slightly modified ARM-PCR. Forward primers for TRBV1-TRBV30 and a C-beta reverse primer served the first two PCR rounds, at about 10 cycles each. TCRdb reprocessed the multiplex PCR reads with MiXCR, giving one entry per CDR3 protein. This table has 60,000 or so distinct CDR3 sequences, less than 85% appearing once. The source material, 20-30 mg of unsorted bulk tissue, was used to co-extract RNA and DNA. Patients showed chronic HBV infection and an absence of prior treatment.

The sequence derives from a man aged 35 to 55 with primary liver carcinoma and hepatitis B virus infection. The chain links TRBV20-1 to TRBJ2-7, with a possible D match to TRBD1 (6 bases). The sequencing sample was made of liver tumor tissue from sampling region 2. Noted subset: tumor region T2, inferior pole. The chain's CDR3 is CSATGAVYEQYF. CDR3 nucleotide sequence: TGCAGTGCTACAGGGGCGGTATACGAGCAGTACTTC.